Presented here are 28 T cell receptor beta chains from one specimen sequenced in a study of blood T cells in healthy people across ages. PCR was performed a second time for about 6 to 12 cycles using a sample-barcoded 5' primer and a J-beta primer mix. TCRdb processed the 5' RACE reads anew with MiXCR; each CDR3 protein has one entry. The sample includes hundreds of thousands of distinct CDR3 sequences, 49% seen only once; the top ten take roughly 30%. Sample: blood. These receptors all stem from a woman between 55 and 75 years old in good health.

This chain joins TRBV7-2 and TRBJ2-5, with TRBD2 matching 10 bases. V was clipped by 0 bases and J by 11 bases; unmatched bases: 18. Germline CDR1 is SGHTA and CDR2 is FQGNSA. The CDR3 has 18 amino acids. The CDR3 bases are TGTGCCAGCAGCTTAGCGCCACTAGCGGGGAGATCCTCGGGGGAGCAGTACTTC. Translating gives CASSLAPLAGRSSGEQYF.

This clonotype has only a few counts. The V call is TRBV5-6, the J call TRBJ1-2; D may be TRBD1 (5 bases). The CDR3 is 11 residues long. Germline CDR1 is SGHDT and CDR2 is YYEEEE. The V gene lost 2 bases and the J gene lost 11 bases, with 10 bases spanning the gap. The CDR3 sequence: CASSFGAWYTF. In DNA, the CDR3 is TGTGCCAGCAGCTTCGGGGCTTGGTACACCTTC.

The CDR3 DNA sequence: TGTGCCATCAGATCAGATAGCGGGACTTTCTACAATGAGCAGTTCTTC. It specifies CAIRSDSGTFYNEQFF. The rearrangement joins TRBV10-3 to TRBJ2-1; 8 bases fit TRBD2. V lost 6 bases, J lost 3 bases, and 10 bases stayed unmatched. Germline loops: CDR1 ENHRY, CDR2 SYGVKD. This CDR3 has 16 residues.

This sequence joins TRBV2 and TRBJ2-1; TRBD2 matches at 9 bases. CDR3 length: 14 residues. The trim removed 11 bases at V and 5 bases at J, leaving 10 bases unmatched. CDR1 and CDR2 from the germline V gene are SNHLY and FYNNEI. CDR3 in amino acids: CAGGVAGEDNEQFF. The DNA of the CDR3 is TGTGCCGGAGGGGTAGCGGGAGAGGACAATGAGCAGTTCTTC.

CDR3 in DNA: TGTGCCGTCACCGAACAGGGGAACTCCTACGAGCAGTACTTC. As protein: CAVTEQGNSYEQYF. The chain recombines TRBV10-3 with TRBJ2-7, with 7 bases fitting TRBD1. V was clipped by 11 bases and J by 0 bases; unmatched bases: 10. The CDR3 extends over 14 amino acids. Germline V gene sequence: CDR1 ENHRY, CDR2 SYGVKD.

This clonotype was seen ten or more times. The CDR3 bases are TGTGCCAGCAGCTACAGAGGGCCGGACTACGAGCAGTACTTC. It specifies CASSYRGPDYEQYF. The V and J genes are TRBV27 and TRBJ2-7; perhaps TRBD2 as D (5 bases). V lost 6 bases and J 3 bases, leaving 15 bases between the germline ends. The CDR3 loop spans 14 amino acids. Germline V CDR1 and CDR2: MNHEY, SMNVEV (reference sequence).

The chain's CDR3 is CASSQSPGTDTQYF. The CDR3 DNA sequence: TGTGCCAGCAGCCAGTCTCCCGGCACAGATACGCAGTATTTT. The chain employs TRBV3-1 and TRBJ2-3; D gene uncertain. This CDR3 is built from 14 residues. CDR1 and CDR2 from the germline V gene are LGHDT and YNNKEL (reference sequence). The V gene lost 3 bases and the J gene lost 1 base, with 8 bases spanning the gap.

There are a few counts of this clonotype. The chain joins TRBV7-2 to TRBJ2-2, with a possible D match to TRBD1 (6 bases). V lost 2 bases to trimming and J lost 3 bases, with 7 bases between them. Germline V lookup: CDR1 SGHTA, CDR2 FQGNSA. This CDR3 spans 14 amino acids. CDR3 in amino acids: CASSLQGYTGELFF. The CDR3 region has the DNA TGTGCCAGCAGCTTACAGGGGTACACCGGGGAGCTGTTTTTT.

The chain carries TRBV6-5 and TRBJ2-5, with 8 bases aligning to TRBD2. The J call is in doubt because the DNA end fits TRBJ2-7 better. Germline CDR1 and CDR2: MNHEY and SVGAGI. CDR3 length equals 16 residues. CDR3 sequence: CASRGRDSGIVSEQYF. CDR3 sequence (DNA): TGTGCCAGCAGAGGCCGAGATAGCGGGATAGTCTCCGAGCAGTACTTC.

The CDR3 loop reads CASNNVLQETQFF. The CDR3 DNA reads TGTGCCAGCAATAATGTCCTCCAAGAGACCCAGTTCTTC. The rearrangement uses TRBV25-1 and TRBJ2-1; D is undetermined. CDR3 size: 13 residues. The V and J ends lost 7 bases and 13 bases respectively, with 20 bases between them. Germline lookup yields CDR1 MGHDK and CDR2 SYGVNS. Drawing the rest from reference TRBV25-1 and TRBJ2-1, the complete variable domain is EADIYQTPRYLVIGTGKKITLECSQTMGHDKMYWYQQDPGMELHLIHYSYGVNSTEKGDLSSESTVSRIRTEHFPLTLESARPSHTSQYLCASNNVLQETQFFGPGTRLTVL.

The gene calls are TRBV10-3 and TRBJ2-3; possibly TRBD1 for D (5 bases). CDR3 length equals 18 residues. CDR1 and CDR2 from the germline V gene are ENHRY and SYGVKD. Trimming cost V 0 bases and J 1 base, with 17 bases left between them. CDR3 protein: CAISESGSPGRGTDTQYF. CDR3 DNA: TGTGCCATCAGTGAGTCCGGGTCCCCGGGCAGGGGCACAGATACGCAGTATTTT.

In its sample, this clonotype was seen a few times. This sequence joins TRBV28 and TRBJ2-7; no firm D call. CDR1 and CDR2 (germline): MDHEN, SYDVKM. The CDR3 consists of 16 residues. V lost 1 base and J lost 3, with 16 bases in between. CDR3 sequence reads: CASSLSPGDNLYEQYF. CDR3 DNA sequence: TGTGCCAGCAGTTTATCGCCTGGCGACAACCTCTACGAGCAGTACTTC.

This clonotype was picked up a small number of times. The chain couples TRBV2 to TRBJ2-5; tentative D call: TRBD2 (5 bases). Germline loops: CDR1 SNHLY, CDR2 FYNNEI. The CDR3 totals 12 residues. Trimming stripped 7 bases from V and 4 bases from J, with 10 bases between. The CDR3 DNA sequence: TGTGCCAGCAAGGCAGAGGGAGAGACCCAGTACTTC. It translates to CASKAEGETQYF.

Comments on this clonotype: A much larger clone differs by one base, so this may be a read error. The chain employs TRBV11-1 and TRBJ2-7, with TRBD1 identical over 9 bases. This CDR3 comprises 15 residues. Germline values: CDR1 SGHAT, CDR2 FQDESV (reference sequence). The CDR3 sequence: CASSLDVGQGYERYF. CDR3 DNA sequence: TGTGCCAGCAGCTTAGATGTGGGACAGGGATACGAGCGGTACTTC.

The gene calls are TRBV18 and TRBJ2-7; 7 bases match TRBD1. Trimming cost V 3 bases and J 6 bases; bases outside gene matches: 11. This CDR3 comprises 15 residues. From germline, CDR1 is KGHSH and CDR2 LQKENI. CDR3 DNA: TGTGCCAGCTCACCGAGGACAGGAAGGGATAGCGAGCAGTACTTC. It translates to CASSPRTGRDSEQYF.

The chain carries TRBV7-3 and TRBJ2-1; tentatively, D is TRBD2 (6 bases). Germline V gene data show CDR1 as SGHTA and CDR2 as FQGTGA. The CDR3 length is 18 residues. Trimming took off 2 bases at V and 0 bases at J, with 17 bases between the two ends. CDR3 sequence: CASSLVGAGRSSYNEQFF. The DNA for the CDR3 is TGTGCCAGCAGCTTAGTCGGGGCGGGACGGAGCTCCTACAATGAGCAGTTCTTC.

This clonotype was detected a few times. V usage is TRBV6-2 or TRBV6-3 and J usage is TRBJ2-1, with D possibly TRBD2 on 6 matching bases. Trimming removed 5 bases from V and 6 bases from J, with 17 bases in between. This CDR3 has 15 amino acids. Germline values: CDR1 MNHEY, CDR2 SVGEGT. The CDR3 DNA reads TGTGCCAGCAGTCCTACTAGCCCCGTTGCCAATGAGCAGTTCTTC. The encoded protein is CASSPTSPVANEQFF.

The chain is built from TRBV6-5 and TRBJ2-3; D unresolved. Between the trimmed V and J ends, which lost 2 bases and 4 bases, there was a span of 16 bases. The CDR3 is 16 residues long. Germline assignment: CDR1 MNHEY and CDR2 SVGAGI. The CDR3 DNA reads as TGTGCCAGCAGTTACCGCGCCAACCCCTTCCCAGATACGCAGTATTTT. Residues: CASSYRANPFPDTQYF.

The rearrangement joins TRBV15 to TRBJ2-1, with TRBD1 identical over 7 bases. Looked up from germline, CDR1 is LNHNV and CDR2 is YYDKDF (reference sequence). The length of the CDR3 is 16 residues. Losses at the gene ends were 1 base for V and 7 bases for J; bases not matched to a gene: 10. Written as DNA, the CDR3 is TGTGCCACCAGCAGAGTAGGGAACCAGGGGGTTAATGAGCAGTTCTTC. It is translated as CATSRVGNQGVNEQFF.

To note about this clonotype: At one end, the junction sequence differs from germline, possibly due to a read error. This chain uses TRBV12-3 or TRBV12-4 with TRBJ1-2, with TRBD1 as a possible D gene (5 bases). The CDR3 totals 11 residues. The CDR3 nucleotides read TGTGCCTGCAGTCCAGGGAGCGGCTACACCTTC. It yields the protein CACSPGSGYTF.

The gene calls are TRBV20-1 and TRBJ1-5; D gene uncertain. V lost 3 bases, J lost 7 bases, and 16 bases lay in between. The CDR3 extends over 14 amino acids. Germline V CDR1 and CDR2: DFQATT, SNEGSKA (reference sequence). CDR3 amino acids: CSASINPAGQPQHF. The CDR3 DNA sequence: TGCAGTGCTAGTATAAACCCGGCGGGCCAGCCCCAGCATTTT.

The chain combines TRBV28 with TRBJ2-5; TRBD2 matches 9 bases. The J call is doubtful: the DNA matches TRBJ2-7 better. This CDR3 is built from 16 residues. Looked up from germline, CDR1 is MDHEN and CDR2 is SYDVKM. The CDR3 is CASSPPPLAGTYEQYF. CDR3 DNA: TGTGCCAGCAGCCCACCCCCTCTAGCGGGGACCTACGAGCAGTACTTC.

The chain carries TRBV15 and TRBJ2-1, with TRBD1 matching over 7 bases. Germline CDR1 LNHNV, CDR2 YYDKDF (reference sequence). With V trimmed by 0 bases and J by 6 bases, 5 bases remained unmatched. The CDR3 consists of 15 residues. The CDR3 is CATSRDPGQLNEQFF. CDR3 coding DNA: TGTGCCACCAGCAGAGACCCGGGACAGCTCAATGAGCAGTTCTTC.

This clonotype was observed a few times. The V call is TRBV7-2, the J call TRBJ2-3; D not resolved. CDR3 size: 13 residues. Germline CDR1 and CDR2: SGHTA and FQGNSA. Trimming stripped 3 bases from V and 1 base from J, with 5 bases between. CDR3 bases: TGTGCCAGCAGCTTCTTACGCACAGATACGCAGTATTTT. Residues: CASSFLRTDTQYF.

The chain links TRBV9 to TRBJ2-1; the match to TRBD2 covers 7 bases. The germline gives CDR1 SGDLS, CDR2 YYNGEE. Trimming at V came to 3 bases and at J to 5 bases, leaving 8 bases not matched to a gene. The CDR3 contains 15 residues. The CDR3 reads CASSGTRIGHNEQFF. In DNA form, the CDR3 reads TGTGCCAGCAGCGGGACTAGAATTGGGCACAATGAGCAGTTCTTC.

The chain uses TRBV4-3 and TRBJ2-3, with D possibly TRBD2 on 5 matching bases. The CDR3 has 16 amino acids. The V end lost 0 bases, the J end lost 0 bases, and 10 bases lay between the germline ends. Germline values: CDR1 LGHNA, CDR2 YSLEER. This CDR3 is CASSQDRRTSTDTQYF. The CDR3 region has the DNA TGCGCCAGCAGCCAAGATAGGCGGACTAGCACAGATACGCAGTATTTT.

The chain uses TRBV5-1 and TRBJ1-6; D possibly corresponds to TRBD1 (5 bases). V was trimmed by 0 bases and J by 6 bases, leaving 13 bases between them. Germline CDR1 and CDR2: SGHRS and YFSETQ. The CDR3 loop spans 16 amino acids. The CDR3 nucleotides read TGCGCCAGCAGCTTGGCAATGCGACAGACTAATTCACCCCTCCACTTT. It codes for CASSLAMRQTNSPLHF.

At least ten counts were recorded for this clonotype. The rearrangement joins TRBV7-2 to TRBJ2-1; TRBD2 might be the D (5 bases). V was shortened by 0 bases and J by 14 bases, with 11 bases between the two germline ends. This CDR3 region has 12 residues. Germline V gene data show CDR1 as SGHTA and CDR2 as FQGNSA. CDR3 sequence (DNA): TGTGCCAGCAGCTTAGCGCTGGGAGTGGAGTTCTTC. Residues: CASSLALGVEFF.